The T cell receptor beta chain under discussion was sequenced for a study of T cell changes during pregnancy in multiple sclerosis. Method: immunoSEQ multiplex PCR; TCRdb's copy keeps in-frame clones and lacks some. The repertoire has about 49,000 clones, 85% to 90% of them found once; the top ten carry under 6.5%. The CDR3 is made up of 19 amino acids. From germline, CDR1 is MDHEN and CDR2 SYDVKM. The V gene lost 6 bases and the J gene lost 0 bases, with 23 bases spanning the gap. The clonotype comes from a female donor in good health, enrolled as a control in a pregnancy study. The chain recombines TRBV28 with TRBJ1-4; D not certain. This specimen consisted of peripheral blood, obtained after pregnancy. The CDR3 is CASRPTTGSLKSTNEKLFF. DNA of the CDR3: TGTGCCAGCAGACCTACCACCGGGTCCCTTAAGTCAACTAATGAAAAACTGTTTTTT.